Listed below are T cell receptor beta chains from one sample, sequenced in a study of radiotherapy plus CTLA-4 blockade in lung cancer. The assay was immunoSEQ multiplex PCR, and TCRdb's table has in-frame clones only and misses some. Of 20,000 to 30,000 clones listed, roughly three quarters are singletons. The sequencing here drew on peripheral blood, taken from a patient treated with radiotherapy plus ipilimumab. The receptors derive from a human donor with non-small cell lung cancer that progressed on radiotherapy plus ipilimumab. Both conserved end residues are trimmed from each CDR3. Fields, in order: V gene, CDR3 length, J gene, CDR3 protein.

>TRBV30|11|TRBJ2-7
AWSSRESYEQY
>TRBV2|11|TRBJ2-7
ASSGTSGYEQY
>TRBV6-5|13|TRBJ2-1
ASRWGADSYNEQF
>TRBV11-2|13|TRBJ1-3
ASSLDRGSGNTIY
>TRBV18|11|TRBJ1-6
ASSSGGNSPLH
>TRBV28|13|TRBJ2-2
ASLRIQGNTGELF
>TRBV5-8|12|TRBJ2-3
ASSFQGGTDTQY
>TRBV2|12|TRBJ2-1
ASTYGTGMGEQF
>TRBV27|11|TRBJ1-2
ASSFGSLGGYT
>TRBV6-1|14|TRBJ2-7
ASSEAHDSWSYEQY
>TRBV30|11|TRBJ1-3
AWSVHSGNTIY
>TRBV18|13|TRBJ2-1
ASSPGQGNYNEQF
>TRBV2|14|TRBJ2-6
ASIRDRGPGANVLT
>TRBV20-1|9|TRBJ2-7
SASHIYEQY
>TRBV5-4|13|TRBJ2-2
ASSGSGANTGELF
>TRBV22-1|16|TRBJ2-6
PGRLLGSEQSRANVLT
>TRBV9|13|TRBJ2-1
ASSVSSGTYNEQF
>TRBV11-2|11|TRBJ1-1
ASSGQGHTEAF
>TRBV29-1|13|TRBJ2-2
SVVLQGKNTGELF
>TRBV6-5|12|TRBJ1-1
ASRTWRPNTEAF
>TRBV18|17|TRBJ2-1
ASSPPLAWRAPRHNEQF
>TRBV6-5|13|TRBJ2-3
ASSNRGRGTDTQY
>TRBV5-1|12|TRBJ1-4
ASSLTGAGEKLF
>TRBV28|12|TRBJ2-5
ASSLFRVGETQY
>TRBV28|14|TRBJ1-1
ASSNLLTARNTEAF
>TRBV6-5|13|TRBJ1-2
ASREYRGENYGYT
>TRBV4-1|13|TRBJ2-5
ASSRTQGGEETQY
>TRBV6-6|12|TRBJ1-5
ASTGSLAKQPQH
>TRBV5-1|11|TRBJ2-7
ASSLFLGFEQY
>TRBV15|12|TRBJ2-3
ATSLDRDSDTQY
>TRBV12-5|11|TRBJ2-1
ASGFSRLNEQF
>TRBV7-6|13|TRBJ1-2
ASSLLREANYGYT
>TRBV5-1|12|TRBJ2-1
ASSFGQPENEQF
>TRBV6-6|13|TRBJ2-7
ASRAASGPSYEQY
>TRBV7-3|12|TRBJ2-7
ASSFLSGTYEQY
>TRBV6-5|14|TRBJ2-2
ASSYLTGSATGELF
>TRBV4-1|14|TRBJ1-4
ASSQVVATTDEKLF
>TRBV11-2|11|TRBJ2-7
ASSVGQGHEQY
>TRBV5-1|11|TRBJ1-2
ASSLAAGEGYT
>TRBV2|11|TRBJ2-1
ASGLSSYNEQF
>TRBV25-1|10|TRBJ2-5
APPGVQETQY
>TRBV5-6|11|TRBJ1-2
ASSWGDSNGYT
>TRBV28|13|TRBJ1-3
ASSPPWTERNTIY
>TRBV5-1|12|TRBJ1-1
ASSSHSANTEAF
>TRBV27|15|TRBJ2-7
ASSKDRSPALLGEQY
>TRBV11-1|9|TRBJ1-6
ASSPHSPLH
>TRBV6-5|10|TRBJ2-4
ASSYEGNIQY
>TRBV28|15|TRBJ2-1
ASSSAAEQLTNNEQF
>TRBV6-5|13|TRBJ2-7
ASSRAGSGAYEQY
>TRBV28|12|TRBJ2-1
ASSPRTDGNEQF
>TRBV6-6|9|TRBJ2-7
ASSWTGEQY
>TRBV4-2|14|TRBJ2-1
ASSQDRGGAYNEQF
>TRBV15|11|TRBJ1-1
ATYTPGYTEAF
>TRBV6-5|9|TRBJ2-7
ASRGGYEQY
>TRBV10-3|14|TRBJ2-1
AISDTLLAGYNEQF
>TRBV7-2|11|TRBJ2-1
ASSSRVHNEQF
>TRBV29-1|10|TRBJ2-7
SVRDRDYEQY